Sequencing of this TCR beta chain was carried out in a study of T-cell reconstitution after alpha-beta-depleted transplantation in children (dated by TCRdb to 2016 to 2017). Regarding the complete study: Using TCR repertoire profiling, the study followed T-cell immune reconstitution in a quantitative way in children after TCRalphabeta/CD19-depleted allogeneic hematopoietic cell transplantation.

This clonotype was counted at least ten times. The target of this receptor is not known. The record has no base qualities; no much larger clone is one base away. According to the germline V gene, CDR1 reads SGHRS and CDR2 reads YFSETQ. Ends trimmed: V by 0 bases, J by 6 bases; bases unmatched to a gene: 6. The CDR3 has 15 amino acids, counting the end cysteine and phenylalanine. The read is trimmed to its CDR3 DNA, 45 bases read in frame from base 1. The library was built by means of PCR. The sample was run on an Illumina HiSeq 2500. TCR library preparation used molecular barcoding, with unique molecular identifiers applied to normalize quantification of the TCRbeta repertoire. TCRdb itself trimmed the public reads at Q25 with fastp, ran MiXCR and retained productive beta chains. All rows with the same CDR3 protein become a single entry with the most common DNA and genes. The sample has a few hundred thousand distinct CDR3 sequences on record, roughly 44% of them singletons. The ten largest clones add up to roughly a quarter of the sample.

What this sample's treatment or condition label stands for: allogeneic hematopoietic cell transplantation with graft depleted of TCRalphabeta T cells and CD19 B cells. Transplant recipients were children who received TCRalphabeta/CD19-depleted allogeneic hematopoietic cell grafts. Overall study results and their limits: The high TCRbeta diversity at day 60 in some patients was ascribed to recipient T cells and intrathymic progenitors that had survived conditioning. The frequencies of hyperexpanded clones fell over the following months, and after one year, T-cell counts and TCRbeta diversity were mostly attributed to newly produced T cells. Apparently early alphabetaT-cell count recovery about two months after transplant reportedly relied on only several hundred rapidly expanded clones derived from non-depleted graft cells.

The sequence joins TRBV5-1 to TRBJ1-1; 9 junctional bases match TRBD1. This clonotype originated in a girl under 10 years old with aplastic anemia, due to receive a stem cell transplant. The source material was PBMCs, sampled before TCRalphabeta/CD19-depleted stem cell transplant. The DNA sequence follows: TGCGCCAGCAGCTTGGCCGGACAGGGGTCGGCTGAAGCTTTCTTT. Translated, it reads CASSLAGQGSAEAFF. With all but the CDR3 taken from the reference TRBV5-1 and TRBJ1-1 genes, the full variable domain is: KAGVTQTPRYLIKTRGQQVTLSCSPISGHRSVSWYQQTPGQGLQFLFEYFSETQRNKGNFPGRFSGRQFSNSRSEMNVSTLELGDSALYLCASSLAGQGSAEAFFGQGTRLTVV.